The sequence of this T cell receptor beta chain was determined in a study of cytomegalovirus exposure and HLA in healthy donors. The CDR3 contains 16 residues. The V segment lost 4 bases and the J segment 1 base; nucleotides outside the gene matches: 8. Germline loops: CDR1 MNHEY, CDR2 SMNVEV (reference sequence). The table came from immunoSEQ multiplex PCR; TCRdb's copy has only in-frame clones and leaves some out. The repertoire holds tens of thousands of clones, over 95% seen once, with 2% to 2.5% in the top ten. The clonotype was recovered from a man aged 18 to 29 in good health and CMV-seronegative. What was sequenced was PBMCs. This chain links TRBV27 with TRBJ1-1; TRBD1 matches 8 bases. For the CDR3, the DNA is TGTGCCAGCAGTTCAATGGACAGGGCGGCGAACACTGAAGCTTTCTTT. Translation gives CASSSMDRAANTEAFF.